This T cell receptor beta chain was sequenced in a study of memory CD4+ T cells and cytomegalovirus serostatus. Germline V gene sequence: CDR1 LNHNV, CDR2 YYDKDF (reference sequence). The CDR3 is 19 residues long. Trimming left V 0 bases short and J 2 bases short, with 22 bases between. The sort gate was single viable CD3+CD4+CD8-CD45RO+ cells for memory CD4+ T cells. Some clones are missing from TCRdb's copy, which holds only in-frame ones; the method was immunoSEQ multiplex PCR. Among 25,000 to 30,000 clones listed, 70% to 85% were seen once. This TCR was sampled from an adult in good health and CMV-seronegative. Sequenced material: memory CD4+ T cells from blood. The rearrangement joins TRBV15 to TRBJ2-5; D is possibly TRBD1 (5 bases). The CDR3 here is CATSREARTYQSPQETQYF. CDR3 in DNA: TGTGCCACCAGCAGAGAGGCCAGGACATACCAATCGCCACAAGAGACCCAGTACTTC.